The 17 T cell receptor beta chains below all came from one sample that was sequenced in a study of T cells after yellow fever vaccination. TCRdb independently ran MiXCR on the 5' RACE reads; one entry per CDR3 protein. The top ten hold 3% to 4% of the sample, which has roughly 320,000 distinct CDR3 sequences, approximately 11% seen once. The sample in question was CD4+ T cells sorted from PBMCs, obtained 45 days after the yellow fever booster vaccination. The source is a man between 18 and 35 years old who received the YFV17D yellow fever vaccine.

The chain is built from TRBV6-1 and TRBJ1-6, with D uncertain. Trimming removed 3 bases from V and 8 bases from J, with 8 bases in between. Germline V CDR1 and CDR2: MNHNS, SASEGT. This CDR3 is 13 amino acids long. CDR3 residues: CASSDRVYSPLHF. In DNA, the CDR3 is TGTGCCAGCAGTGACAGAGTTTATTCACCCCTCCACTTT.

Only a few counts were recorded for this clonotype. The chain links TRBV21-1 to TRBJ1-1; the table assigns TRBD1, which was not confirmed against the DNA. TRBV21-1 is given as a pseudogene. This CDR3 comprises 15 residues. CDR3 in DNA: TGTGCCAGCAGCACCCGGGGGGGGGTCTTCACTGAAGCTTTCTTT. It codes for CASSTRGGVFTEAFF.

This chain connects TRBV5-1 to TRBJ1-1, with unresolved D. Trimming took 7 bases from V and 0 from J, leaving 7 bases between them. This CDR3 has 12 residues. The germline V gene encodes CDR1 SGHRS and CDR2 YFSETQ. CDR3 residues: CASAALNTEAFF. In DNA form, the CDR3 reads TGCGCCAGCGCTGCCCTGAACACTGAAGCTTTCTTT.

Ten or more counts support this clonotype. The chain joins TRBV29-1 to TRBJ2-5, with D possibly being TRBD2 (6 bases). The CDR3 consists of 10 residues. Trimming removed 6 bases at V and 9 bases at J, with 11 bases between. The germline V gene has CDR1 SQVTM and CDR2 ANQGSEA. The CDR3: CSVGGLAQYF. In DNA form, the CDR3 reads TGCAGCGTCGGAGGGTTGGCCCAGTACTTC.

This chain connects TRBV12-3 or TRBV12-4 to TRBJ1-1; 8 bases are shared with TRBD1. The CDR3 runs to 15 residues. Trimming at V came to 6 bases and at J to 4 bases, leaving 10 bases not matched to a gene. Here the CDR3 reads CASSAGTGALTEAFF. CDR3 DNA sequence: TGTGCCAGCAGCGCGGGGACAGGTGCCCTCACTGAAGCTTTCTTT.

This clonotype came up a few times. This chain uses TRBV5-6 with TRBJ2-7, with D possibly matching TRBD2 (5 bases). V was trimmed by 4 bases and J by 8 bases, leaving 16 bases between them. This CDR3 has 13 residues. The germline V gene encodes CDR1 SGHDT and CDR2 YYEEEE. The CDR3 nucleotides read TGTGCCAGCAGCGCAGACGGGTACGGGAAGCAGTACTTC. This sequence encodes CASSADGYGKQYF.

The chain combines TRBV14 with TRBJ1-6; maybe TRBD1 (5 bases). This CDR3 has 16 amino acids. CDR1 SGHDN and CDR2 FVKESK come from the germline V gene. V lost 1 base, J lost 4 bases, and 11 bases lay in between. CDR3 residues: CASSQGSRGYNSPLHF. CDR3 DNA sequence: TGTGCCAGCAGCCAAGGGTCTAGGGGTTATAATTCACCCCTCCACTTT.

The chain combines TRBV6-6 with TRBJ2-5; 9 bases line up with TRBD1. CDR1 is MNHNY, CDR2 SVGAGI, per germline (reference sequence). The CDR3 is 12 amino acids. V lost 10 bases and J lost 7; bases outside the gene matches: 7. The CDR3 sequence is CATSGTGWTQYF. The CDR3 DNA follows: TGTGCCACCTCCGGGACAGGGTGGACCCAGTACTTC.

This clonotype has more than one count but fewer than ten. The chain is built from TRBV7-2 and TRBJ2-1; D gene ambiguous. The V end was cut by 5 bases, the J end by 13 bases, with 15 bases between. The CDR3 extends over 12 amino acids. Germline V gene data show CDR1 as SGHTA and CDR2 as FQGNSA. DNA for the CDR3: TGTGCCAGCAGCGGGGTACCTTTCCTACAGTTCTTC. Residues: CASSGVPFLQFF.

This clonotype appeared a few times. This chain links TRBV6-6 with TRBJ1-4; D uncertain. V lost 5 bases and J 4 bases, leaving 11 bases between the germline ends. Germline lookup yields CDR1 MNHNY and CDR2 SVGAGI (reference sequence). This CDR3 is 14 amino acids long. This chain's CDR3 is CASSPGGLNEKLFF. The CDR3 region has the DNA TGTGCCAGCAGTCCCGGTGGGCTTAATGAAAAACTGTTTTTT.

This clonotype was observed a handful of times. The chain is built from TRBV7-2 and TRBJ1-3; 9 bases match TRBD1. Germline loops: CDR1 SGHTA, CDR2 FQGNSA. V dropped 5 bases and J dropped 4; count of bases not matched to a gene: 3. The CDR3 contains 14 residues. The CDR3 protein is CASSPGQGGNTIYF. The CDR3 nucleotides read TGTGCCAGCAGCCCCGGACAGGGGGGAAACACCATATATTTT.

This clonotype was seen at least ten times. V usage is TRBV7-2 and J usage is TRBJ2-3; a weak D match, TRBD1 (5 bases). Germline V gene data show CDR1 as SGHTA and CDR2 as FQGNSA. This CDR3 is built from 14 residues. Between the trimmed V and J ends, which lost 4 bases and 3 bases, there was a span of 11 bases. DNA for the CDR3: TGTGCCAGCAGCTCCTACAGGAAGACAGATACGCAGTATTTT. This gives the protein CASSSYRKTDTQYF.

This clonotype was counted ten times or more. The genes are TRBV20-1 and TRBJ1-4, with a possible D match to TRBD1 (5 bases). The germline gives CDR1 DFQATT, CDR2 SNEGSKA (reference sequence). The germline V and J ends were trimmed by 0 bases and 4 bases, with 12 bases remaining between them. This CDR3 is built from 15 residues. In DNA form, the CDR3 reads TGCAGTGCTAGAGATGGGACGGGCTTTAATGAAAAACTGTTTTTT. It yields the protein CSARDGTGFNEKLFF.

This clonotype has only a few counts. This sequence joins TRBV20-1 and TRBJ2-1; 8 bases align to TRBD2. J gave up 4 bases and V 3 bases, and 5 bases lay outside the gene matches. The CDR3 runs 14 residues. CDR1 and CDR2 (germline): DFQATT, SNEGSKA (reference sequence). In nucleotides, the CDR3 is TGCAGTGCTAGCGGGGGGGCCGGATACAATGAGCAGTTCTTC. It is translated as CSASGGAGYNEQFF.

Of note for this clonotype: One junction end disagrees with the germline gene, perhaps due to a read error. The V gene is TRBV29-1, the J gene TRBJ2-5, with 8 bases aligning to TRBD2. The CDR3 runs to 13 residues. The germline V gene encodes CDR1 SQVTM and CDR2 ANQGSEA. The CDR3 region is CSSTGGGVESQYF. DNA for the CDR3: TGCAGCTCCACGGGGGGGGGTGTAGAGAGCCAGTACTTC.

This clonotype has a handful of counts. The chain is built from TRBV12-3 or TRBV12-4 and TRBJ1-3, with 7 nucleotides matching TRBD1. With 8 bases clipped from V and 4 bases from J, the junction kept 8 bases outside the gene matches. The CDR3 extends over 14 amino acids. This CDR3 is CASSKGASGNTIYF. In nucleotides, the CDR3 is TGTGCCAGCTCTAAGGGGGCATCCGGAAACACCATATATTTT.

The chain joins TRBV4-1 to TRBJ2-4, with D unresolved. The CDR3 totals 15 residues. Looked up from germline, CDR1 is MGHRA and CDR2 is YSYEKL. V lost 1 base, J lost 3 bases, and 10 bases lay in between. This chain's CDR3 is CASSQVPPGKNIQYF. Written as DNA, the CDR3 is TGCGCCAGCAGCCAAGTCCCCCCCGGCAAAAACATTCAGTACTTC.